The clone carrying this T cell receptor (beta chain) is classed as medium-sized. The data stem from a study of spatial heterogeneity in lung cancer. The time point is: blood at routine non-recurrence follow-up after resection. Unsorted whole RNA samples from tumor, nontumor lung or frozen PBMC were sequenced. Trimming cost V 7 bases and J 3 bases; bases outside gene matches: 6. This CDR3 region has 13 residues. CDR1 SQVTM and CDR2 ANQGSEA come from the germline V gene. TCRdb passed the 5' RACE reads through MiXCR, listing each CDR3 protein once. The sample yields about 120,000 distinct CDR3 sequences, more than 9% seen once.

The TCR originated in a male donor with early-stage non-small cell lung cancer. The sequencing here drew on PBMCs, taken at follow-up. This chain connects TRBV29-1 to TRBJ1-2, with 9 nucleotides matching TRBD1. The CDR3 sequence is CSGKGDRDYGYTF. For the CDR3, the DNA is TGCAGCGGGAAAGGGGACAGGGACTATGGCTACACCTTC.